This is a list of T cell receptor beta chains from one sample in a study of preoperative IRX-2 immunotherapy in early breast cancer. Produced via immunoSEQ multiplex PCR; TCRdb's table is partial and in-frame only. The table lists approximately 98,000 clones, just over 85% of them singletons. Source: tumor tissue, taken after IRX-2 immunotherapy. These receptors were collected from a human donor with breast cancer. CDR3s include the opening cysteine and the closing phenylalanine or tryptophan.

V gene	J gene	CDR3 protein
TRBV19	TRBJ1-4	CASGLFGRDEKLFF
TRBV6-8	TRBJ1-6	CASSYSDSPLHF
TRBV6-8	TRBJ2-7	CASSSWDRAPYEQYF
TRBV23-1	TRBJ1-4	CASSLDPTNEKLFF
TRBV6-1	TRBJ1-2	CASSEALERHGYTF
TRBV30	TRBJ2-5	CAWKGPGEGETQYF
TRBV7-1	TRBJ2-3	CASSFRTSRPDTQYF
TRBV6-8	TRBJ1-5	CASSPLVDSYSNQPQHF
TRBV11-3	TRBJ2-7	CASSASSGGYEQYF
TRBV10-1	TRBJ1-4	CASSDGPDNEKLFF
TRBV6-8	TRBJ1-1	CASSYLSPGQGTEAFF
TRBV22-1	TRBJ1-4	CASSLDIATNEKLFF
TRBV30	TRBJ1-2	CAWSVGRDTYTF
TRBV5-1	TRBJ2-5	CASSPGQTWETQYF
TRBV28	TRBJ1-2	CASTSSPESYGYTF
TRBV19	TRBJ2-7	CASSTSGSSYEQYF
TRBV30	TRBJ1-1	CAWDTEGRSKNTEAFF
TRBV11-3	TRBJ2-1	CASSSPAGLGDEQFF
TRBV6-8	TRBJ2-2	CASSSQGANTGELFF
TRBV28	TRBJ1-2	CASSTPSRGDYGYTF
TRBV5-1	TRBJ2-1	CASSGSGASGDEQFF
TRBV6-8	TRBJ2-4	CASSSPEGDIQYF
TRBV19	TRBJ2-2	CASRSGEQRNTGELFF
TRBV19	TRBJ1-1	CASFLGVGNTEAFF
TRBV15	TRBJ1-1	CATSSPGRTGRTEAFF
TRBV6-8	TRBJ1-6	CASSYAQGLASPLHF
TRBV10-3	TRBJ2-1	CAISESNVGQGYNEQFF
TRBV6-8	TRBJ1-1	CASSSGWGHTEAFF
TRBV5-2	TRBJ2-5	CASSRGVRETQYF
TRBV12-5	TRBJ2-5	CASGLTREAGGGETQYF
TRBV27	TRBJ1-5	CASSSGPGGRDQPQHF
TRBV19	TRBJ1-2	CASSTRGDRGPGGYTF
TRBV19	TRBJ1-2	CASSTLSPDGNYGYTF
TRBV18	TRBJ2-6	CASSPLGGSGANVLTF
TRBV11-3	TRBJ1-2	CASSLAGSNYGYTF
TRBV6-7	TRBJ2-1	CASSRVDEQFF
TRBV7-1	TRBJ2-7	CASSSGTGSNEQYF
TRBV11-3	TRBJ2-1	CASSSGLAAYNEQFF
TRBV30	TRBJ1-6	CAWDKGSPLHF
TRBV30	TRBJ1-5	CAWSGGQGGLQPQHF
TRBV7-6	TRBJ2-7	CASSFGQGPYEQYF
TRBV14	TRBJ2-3	CASSQPTQYF